The next 9 T cell receptor beta chains were all read from a single sample in a study of cytomegalovirus exposure and HLA in healthy donors. Both 60 Vbeta primers and 13 Jbeta primers went into the PCR. Produced via immunoSEQ multiplex PCR; TCRdb's table is partial and in-frame only. The table shows tens of thousands of clones, with roughly three quarters occurring only once. Sequencing was done on a sample of PBMCs. The receptors were sampled from a woman in her twenties or thirties in good health and CMV-seronegative.

On this clone: The conserved phenylalanine or tryptophan is not found at the CDR3 terminus, so this likely reflects a read error. It is unclear where the CDR3 begins or ends on the DNA, so no DNA is shown, and the CDR3 is as TCRdb lists it. The chain joins TRBV19 to TRBJ1-1; the D call of TRBD1 is as the table states it, not checked on the DNA. The CDR3 extends over 13 residues, inclusive of both ends. The germline CDR1 and CDR2 sequences are LNHDA and SQIVND (reference sequence). CDR3: CASSIKLRGNTAL.

The chain carries TRBV18 and TRBJ2-5; 8 positions match TRBD2. The CDR3 extends over 15 amino acids. Looked up from germline, CDR1 is KGHSH and CDR2 is LQKENI. V lost 0 bases, J lost 3 bases, and 3 bases stayed unmatched. The CDR3: CASSPPALAEETQYF. The CDR3 DNA is TGTGCCAGCTCACCACCGGCACTAGCGGAAGAGACCCAGTACTTC.

The chain joins TRBV5-6 to TRBJ2-1; 13 bases line up with TRBD2. The V segment lost 3 bases and the J segment 2 bases; nucleotides outside the gene matches: 11. The germline gives CDR1 SGHDT, CDR2 YYEEEE. The CDR3 contains 19 residues. The CDR3 nucleotides are TGTGCCAGCAGCTATGAAGGGACTAGCGGGATCAGCGCCTACAATGAGCAGTTCTTC. This codes for CASSYEGTSGISAYNEQFF.

The chain employs TRBV7-8 and TRBJ1-5; 7 bases are shared with TRBD1. Germline CDR1 SGHVS, CDR2 FQNEAQ. This CDR3 comprises 17 residues. V shed 5 bases and J 0 bases; nucleotides not matched to a gene: 10. CDR3 sequence: CASSPPGGNNSNQPQHF. CDR3 in DNA: TGTGCCAGCAGCCCCCCAGGGGGTAACAATAGCAATCAGCCCCAGCATTTT.

CDR3 loop: CASSFRSNQPQHF. CDR3 nucleotides: TGTGCCAGCAGTTTCCGTAGCAATCAGCCCCAGCATTTT. J is TRBJ1-5 and V is TRBV27; D gene ambiguous. The CDR3 consists of 13 residues. Germline CDR1 MNHEY, CDR2 SMNVEV (reference sequence). V was pared by 3 bases and J by 0 bases, with 3 bases between.

Only a few counts were recorded for this clone. CDR3 residues: CASSWTGAKNTGELFF. CDR3 in DNA: TGTGCCAGCTCATGGACAGGGGCGAAGAACACCGGGGAGCTGTTTTTT. The V call is TRBV18, the J call TRBJ2-2; 9 bases are shared with TRBD1. This CDR3 comprises 16 residues. V dropped 5 bases and J dropped 1; count of bases not matched to a gene: 5. Germline V lookup: CDR1 KGHSH, CDR2 LQKENI.

The chain links TRBV9 to TRBJ1-1; 10 bases map to TRBD1. Germline lookup yields CDR1 SGDLS and CDR2 YYNGEE. The CDR3 contains 14 residues. V gave up 0 bases and J gave up 9 bases; unmatched junction bases: 5. The CDR3 reads CASSVGKGQGKAFF. The CDR3 nucleotides are TGTGCCAGCAGCGTAGGTAAGGGACAGGGGAAAGCTTTCTTT.

The genes are TRBV11-3 and TRBJ2-7, with a possible D match to TRBD2 (7 bases). Germline assignment: CDR1 SGHNT and CDR2 YENEEA. V was pared by 2 bases and J by 5 bases, with 13 bases between. This CDR3 comprises 14 residues. The CDR3 region has the DNA TGTGCCAGCAGCTTATTCGGCGGGGGCCACGAGCAGTACGTC. Translating it yields CASSLFGGGHEQYV.

The chain combines TRBV30 with TRBJ2-1; 8 nucleotides match TRBD2. Germline-derived CDR1 and CDR2 are GTSNPN and SVGIG (reference sequence). V trimming: 0 bases; J trimming: 7 bases; junction bases outside the gene matches: 11. The CDR3 is made up of 16 amino acids. The chain's CDR3 is CAWSVLTGGLTNEQFF. The CDR3 DNA reads as TGTGCCTGGAGTGTACTTACGGGGGGGCTGACGAATGAGCAGTTCTTC.